These T cell receptor beta chains were read from a single sample in a study of T cell responses to AZD1222 COVID-19 vaccine. Profiled with immunoSEQ multiplex PCR; TCRdb holds only in-frame clones, not every one. The sample includes 130,000 or so clones, around nine tenths of them seen just once. Sequencing was performed on peripheral blood, taken on day 0 of AZD1222 vaccination. These receptors were obtained from an adult in good health. Each CDR3 is given without its conserved first and last residue. The order of the fields is V gene, J gene, CDR3 protein.

TRBV12-3/TRBV12-4	TRBJ1-3	ASGDLSGNTIY
TRBV11-1	TRBJ2-3	ASSLVISGTADTQY
TRBV6-5	TRBJ2-7	ASSYSQYYEQY
TRBV19	TRBJ2-5	ASSKGTAWQETQY
TRBV5-6	TRBJ1-1	ASGWTVNTEAF
TRBV6-1	TRBJ2-7	ASSELVRYEQY
TRBV19	TRBJ1-2	ASTSGTGTYGYT
TRBV5-4	TRBJ2-7	ASSLWLSSYEQY
TRBV7-2	TRBJ1-2	ASSLVAGNYGYT
TRBV9	TRBJ1-1	ASSAGGGNTEAF
TRBV15	TRBJ1-2	ATSRLGGGYT
TRBV5-6	TRBJ1-6	ASSPGPVPDSPLH
TRBV19	TRBJ2-6	ASSTRLGGEAGANVLT
TRBV28	TRBJ2-3	ASSSMGTSGTTDTQY
TRBV10-3	TRBJ2-7	AIRGRDEQY
TRBV7-2	TRBJ1-2	ASSLDNRGSYGYT
TRBV11-2	TRBJ1-2	ASSPGKGYT
TRBV27	TRBJ2-2	ASGQGVPGELF
TRBV4-1	TRBJ2-7	ASSQDPATYEQY
TRBV12-2	TRBJ1-3	ASRSQERSYPSGNTIY
TRBV28	TRBJ2-7	ASSYRQPYEQY
TRBV24-1	TRBJ2-4	ATSDYDRGQGNIQY
TRBV24-1	TRBJ2-1	ATSDRAYNEQF
TRBV7-2	TRBJ2-7	ASRLGAAYEQY
TRBV5-1	TRBJ1-3	ASSLGLTGNTIY
TRBV12-3/TRBV12-4	TRBJ1-1	ASSLVGGTEAF
TRBV27	TRBJ1-1	ASRPQGNTEAF
TRBV9	TRBJ2-7	ASSPGGLGAEEQY
TRBV6-2/TRBV6-3	TRBJ1-1	ASSYSGASF
TRBV4-3	TRBJ1-1	ASSQDGAGGAEAF
TRBV5-1	TRBJ1-3	ASSVTGDGNTIY
TRBV19	TRBJ2-1	ASSAAGGTNEQF
TRBV27	TRBJ2-6	ASSLRPSVLSGANVLT
TRBV11-2	TRBJ2-3	ASSTLSGGAADTQY
TRBV6-2/TRBV6-3	TRBJ1-2	ASNPTGHYGYT
TRBV18	TRBJ1-6	ASSPQDSTGNSPLH